Listed below are T cell receptor beta chains from one sample, sequenced in a study of PD-1 blockade in classical Hodgkin lymphoma. Sequencing used immunoSEQ multiplex PCR; TCRdb keeps in-frame clones, though not all of them. The sample has more than 70,000 clones; over 90% are singletons. This sample comprised peripheral blood mononuclear cells (PBMCs), obtained before the second cycle of nivolumab. The source of these receptors is a human donor with classical Hodgkin lymphoma. Both conserved end residues are part of each CDR3. Fields, in order: clone size, V gene, J gene, D gene, CDR3 DNA, CDR3 protein. D genes are given only for firm matches. The listing skips clone size in some rows; elsewhere it reads once, few, many or a size class.

size: .; V: TRBV14; J: TRBJ2-7; D: TRBD1; DNA: TGTGCCAGCAGCCAGGGGGGACAGGACTACTTGTCGGAGCAGTACTTC; CDR3: CASSQGGQDYLSEQYF
size: .; V: TRBV28; J: TRBJ1-1; D: TRBD1; DNA: TGTGCCAGCAGTTTACAGGGGGCTCGTACTGAAGCTTTCTTT; CDR3: CASSLQGARTEAFF
size: .; V: TRBV5-1; J: TRBJ1-4; D: TRBD1; DNA: TGCGCCAGCAGCTTAAACCGGGACAGTCGTGAAAAACTGTTTTTT; CDR3: CASSLNRDSREKLFF
size: .; V: TRBV29-1; J: TRBJ2-7; D: .; DNA: TGCAGCGTTCAAACTGGAGCGTACGAGCAGTACTTC; CDR3: CSVQTGAYEQYF
size: .; V: TRBV27; J: TRBJ1-2; D: .; DNA: TGTGCCAGCAGTTTTTCAGGCTTCTATGGCTACACCTTC; CDR3: CASSFSGFYGYTF
size: .; V: TRBV5-4; J: TRBJ1-5; D: .; DNA: TGTGCCAGCAGCTTGGATAAGGGGGGCAATCAGCCCCAGCATTTT; CDR3: CASSLDKGGNQPQHF
size: .; V: TRBV7-9; J: TRBJ1-1; D: TRBD1; DNA: TGTGCCAGCAGCTTAGCGACAGGGGGGCCCTTTCATGAAGCTTTCTTT; CDR3: CASSLATGGPFHEAFF
size: .; V: TRBV5-1; J: TRBJ2-1; D: TRBD2; DNA: TGCGCCAGCAGCCGGGGGACTAGCGGGAGGGAGGAGCAGTTCTTC; CDR3: CASSRGTSGREEQFF
size: .; V: TRBV14; J: TRBJ1-2; D: .; DNA: TGTGCCAGCAGCCAAGTTCCACAGCGGGGGCAGGGAGGCTACACCTTC; CDR3: CASSQVPQRGQGGYTF
size: .; V: TRBV5-8; J: TRBJ1-5; D: TRBD1; DNA: TGTGCCAGCAGCATCGACAGGGGGCCCGACAATCAGCCCCAGCATTTT; CDR3: CASSIDRGPDNQPQHF
size: .; V: TRBV30; J: TRBJ2-7; D: .; DNA: TGTGCCTGGAGTCCAGCCCAGTCCTACGAGCAGTACTTC; CDR3: CAWSPAQSYEQYF
size: once; V: TRBV15; J: TRBJ2-7; D: TRBD2; DNA: TGTGCCACCAGCCCCCGACTAGCGGAGGACTACGAGCAGTACTTC; CDR3: CATSPRLAEDYEQYF
size: once; V: TRBV11-2; J: TRBJ2-4; D: .; DNA: TGTGCCAGCAGCTTAGAAGGCACAGTCAAAAACATTCAGTACTTC; CDR3: CASSLEGTVKNIQYF
size: .; V: TRBV7-9; J: TRBJ2-1; D: .; DNA: TGTGCCAGCAGCTTATCGGGGGTCGGATACAATGAGCAGTTCTTC; CDR3: CASSLSGVGYNEQFF
size: once; V: TRBV13; J: TRBJ1-5; D: .; DNA: TGTGCCAGCAGCCCCAGCTATGAGGGTAGCAATCAGCCCCAGCATTTT; CDR3: CASSPSYEGSNQPQHF
size: .; V: TRBV29-1; J: TRBJ2-7; D: TRBD2; DNA: TGCAGCGTAGGGACTAGCGGGAGTGACGAGCAGTACTTC; CDR3: CSVGTSGSDEQYF
size: .; V: TRBV19; J: TRBJ2-7; D: TRBD2; DNA: TGTGCCAGTAGCCCAACCCATAGCGGGAGCTACGAGCAGTACTTC; CDR3: CASSPTHSGSYEQYF
size: .; V: TRBV7-6; J: TRBJ2-1; D: .; DNA: TGTGCCAGCAGCTTAGAGCCCGCCGATGAGCAGTTCTTC; CDR3: CASSLEPADEQFF
size: once; V: TRBV18; J: TRBJ2-7; D: TRBD1; DNA: TGTGCCAGCTCACGACCGGGACAGGGAGTGTACGAGCAGTACTTC; CDR3: CASSRPGQGVYEQYF
size: .; V: TRBV28; J: TRBJ1-4; D: .; DNA: TGTGCCAGCAGTACCTCTGACAGGCGAGAAAAACTGTTTTTT; CDR3: CASSTSDRREKLFF
size: .; V: TRBV27; J: TRBJ2-3; D: TRBD2; DNA: TGTGCCAGCAGTTCCCCTCGGACTAGCGGGAGACCAGATACGCAGTATTTT; CDR3: CASSSPRTSGRPDTQYF
size: .; V: TRBV30; J: TRBJ2-1; D: TRBD2; DNA: TGTGCCTGGAGTCCTGGACTAGCCCTCAATGAGCAGTTCTTC; CDR3: CAWSPGLALNEQFF
size: .; V: TRBV5-1; J: TRBJ2-1; D: TRBD2; DNA: TGCGCCAGCAGCTCGAAGACTAGCAATTACAATGAGCAGTTCTTC; CDR3: CASSSKTSNYNEQFF
size: .; V: TRBV5-1; J: TRBJ1-2; D: .; DNA: TGCGCCAGCAGCTTGGATATCTCGGGTGATGGCTACACCTTC; CDR3: CASSLDISGDGYTF
size: .; V: TRBV28; J: TRBJ1-5; D: .; DNA: TGTGCCAGCAGTTTGGCCTACAGTAGGGATCAGCCCCAGCATTTT; CDR3: CASSLAYSRDQPQHF
size: .; V: TRBV5-4; J: TRBJ2-2; D: .; DNA: TGTGCCAGCAGCTTGGTGGGGGCGAACACCGGGGAGCTGTTTTTT; CDR3: CASSLVGANTGELFF
size: .; V: TRBV27; J: TRBJ2-7; D: TRBD2; DNA: TGTGCCAGCAGCCCCCTAGCGGGAGGGCCCTACGAGCAGTACTTC; CDR3: CASSPLAGGPYEQYF
size: .; V: TRBV5-1; J: TRBJ2-3; D: TRBD1; DNA: TGCGCCAGCAGCTTGGAAGGGGGTTGGGGACAGACTTCAGATACGCAGTATTTT; CDR3: CASSLEGGWGQTSDTQYF
size: .; V: TRBV27; J: TRBJ2-7; D: TRBD2; DNA: TGTGCCAGCAGTCCACCCGGGACTAGCGGGAGACGCGAGCAGTACTTC; CDR3: CASSPPGTSGRREQYF